The clone carrying this TCR beta chain appeared many times. This CDR3 is built from 15 residues. Per the germline V gene, CDR1 is MNHEY and CDR2 is SMNVEV (reference sequence). With 7 bases removed from V and 4 bases from J, the gap between germline ends came to 19 bases. The data stem from a study of blood T cell repertoires in COVID-19. Repertoires were generated with immunoSEQ multiplex PCR, while TCRdb's copy carries only in-frame clones and drops some. The sample carries some 300,000 clones, 89% recorded once. This receptor was identified in a woman under 40 who had recovered from COVID-19. The V gene is TRBV27, the J gene TRBJ1-2; a possible D gene is TRBD1 (6 bases). Material: PBMCs or T cells enriched from blood (not recorded which). CDR3 in DNA: TGTGCCAGCAAAGTCGAGATGGGGGCTGTCTATGGCTACACCTTC. Amino acids: CASKVEMGAVYGYTF.